The 6 T cell receptor beta chains listed next were all sequenced from one sample in a study of beta chain features in type 1 diabetes. Sequenced material consisted of expressed TCRB transcripts (all of the isolated RNA was reverse transcribed). The assay was immunoSEQ multiplex PCR, and TCRdb's table has in-frame clones only and misses some. The repertoire has about 220,000 clones, under 13% of them found once; the top ten carry approximately 1.4%. The material sequenced was central memory CD4+ T cells from blood. The receptors here all came from a man younger than 35 in good health.

To note about this clone: Other DNA sequences within the sample encode an identical CDR3. The CDR3 coding sequence is TGTGCCAGCACCAGGGATAGGGGGGCCTACGAGCAGTACTTC. This gives the protein CASTRDRGAYEQYF. The chain employs TRBV2 and TRBJ2-7; D is tentatively TRBD1 or TRBD2 (6 bases each). V lost 7 bases and J 2 bases, leaving 15 bases between the germline ends. Germline-derived CDR1 and CDR2 are SNHLY and FYNNEI. CDR3 length: 14 residues.

This clone was seen a handful of times. V is TRBV27 and J is TRBJ2-7; D unresolved. Trimming stripped 8 bases from V and 0 bases from J, with 11 bases between. Germline assignment: CDR1 MNHEY and CDR2 SMNVEV (reference sequence). CDR3 length: 13 amino acids. The CDR3 DNA reads as TGTGCCAGCGGGCGACCTAGCTCCTACGAGCAGTACTTC. It codes for CASGRPSSYEQYF.

The table lists this clone with a few counts. This sequence is one base from a far larger clone and is likely a read error. At the DNA level, this CDR3 is encoded by other sequences in the same sample as well. V gene TRBV5-4 combines with J gene TRBJ2-6; D possibly corresponds to TRBD2 (6 bases). The germline V gene has CDR1 SGHNT and CDR2 YYREEE (reference sequence). The length of the CDR3 is 19 residues. Here the CDR3 reads CASSSAGKKGGSGANVLTF. The DNA for the CDR3 is TGCGCCAGCAGCTCGGCGGGCAAAAAGGGAGGCTCTGGGGCCAACGTCCTGACTTTC.

The CDR3 region is CASSLQPVGVDEQFF. The CDR3 DNA reads TGTGCCAGCAGCCTCCAGCCGGTGGGGGTGGATGAGCAGTTCTTC. This rearrangement joins TRBV7-3 to TRBJ2-1, with D perhaps TRBD1 or TRBD2 (5 bases each). With 5 bases removed from V and 8 bases from J, the gap between germline ends came to 19 bases. Germline lookup yields CDR1 SGHTA and CDR2 FQGTGA. This CDR3 is 15 amino acids long.

In this sample, this clone turned up a few times. This chain connects TRBV6-6 to TRBJ2-5; tentatively, D is TRBD1 (6 bases). Trimming left V 4 bases short and J 2 bases short, with 14 bases between. The CDR3 is 15 amino acids. Looked up from germline, CDR1 is MNHNY and CDR2 is SVGAGI (reference sequence). CDR3 amino acids: CASSSPSDRQETQYF. In nucleotides, the CDR3 is TGTGCCAGCAGTTCGCCTTCGGACAGACAAGAGACCCAGTACTTC.

This clone has a count of ten or more. The rearrangement uses TRBV14 and TRBJ2-1; D possibly uses TRBD1 or TRBD2 (5 bases each). The CDR3 has 16 amino acids. The germline CDR1 and CDR2 sequences are SGHDN and FVKESK. V lost 1 base and J 5 bases, leaving 15 bases between the germline ends. In DNA, the CDR3 is TGTGCCAGCAGCCAAGGTTGGGGGTCAGGCAACAATGAGCAGTTCTTC. Translation: CASSQGWGSGNNEQFF.